This TCR beta chain was recorded in a study of somatic mutations in cytotoxic T cells in rheumatoid arthritis. The CDR3 is 16 residues long. The V end lost 2 bases, the J end lost 0 bases, and 10 bases lay between the germline ends. Germline CDR1 LGHNT, CDR2 FRNRAP. TCRdb's copy holds only in-frame clones and misses some; the assay was immunoSEQ multiplex PCR. Of 15,000 to 20,000 clones in the sample, 82% were seen once. This clonotype was sampled from a woman in her 50s with rheumatoid arthritis. The source material was CD8+ T cells sorted from blood. This rearrangement joins TRBV12-5 to TRBJ1-4; D not resolved. In nucleotides, the CDR3 is TGTGCTAGTGGTTTGCCGGACGGAGCAACTAATGAAAAACTGTTTTTT. It encodes CASGLPDGATNEKLFF.